Sequencing of this T cell receptor beta chain was carried out in a study of T cell responses to AZD1222 COVID-19 vaccine. CDR1 is MNHEY, CDR2 SVGAGI, per germline. This CDR3 contains 13 residues. Trimming left V 5 bases short and J 4 bases short, with 9 bases between. The table came from immunoSEQ multiplex PCR; TCRdb's copy has only in-frame clones and leaves some out. The table lists more than 80,000 clones, approximately 92% of them singletons. This chain links TRBV6-5 with TRBJ1-3; D gene ambiguous. This specimen was peripheral blood, taken 28 days after the second AZD1222 dose. This sequence originates from an adult who received the AZD1222 COVID-19 vaccine. CDR3 amino acids: CASSIVTGNTIYF. The CDR3 DNA reads TGTGCCAGCAGTATAGTAACAGGAAACACCATATATTTT.